The clone carrying this TCR beta chain occurred a few times. One junction end does not reproduce the germline sequence, and a read error may be involved. This sample stems from a study of molecular identifiers for immune sequencing clone quantification. CDR3 length: 15 amino acids. Looked up from germline, CDR1 is MNHEY and CDR2 is SVGAGI. Previously reported methods and listed TCR primers produced the bulk TCR libraries. TCRdb analysed the PCR reads with MiXCR anew, one entry per CDR3 protein. The data contain about 640,000 distinct CDR3 sequences, approximately 20% of them singletons. Sorted naive CD8 T cells were those defined as CD8+CD4-CCR7+CD45RA+.

The chain joins TRBV6-5 to TRBJ1-4; D is unresolved. The TCR was taken from a human donor in good health. Some libraries in this study had Jurkat cell RNA spiked in. The sample consisted of naive CD8+ T cells from blood, with Jurkat cell RNA spiked in. The subset denotes: FACS-sorted CD8+CD4-CCR7+CD45RA+ naive T cells. The CDR3 DNA reads TGTGCCAGCAGTTACTATCCGGGGAAGGGTGAGGAACTGGTTTTT. This gives the protein CASSYYPGKGEELVF.